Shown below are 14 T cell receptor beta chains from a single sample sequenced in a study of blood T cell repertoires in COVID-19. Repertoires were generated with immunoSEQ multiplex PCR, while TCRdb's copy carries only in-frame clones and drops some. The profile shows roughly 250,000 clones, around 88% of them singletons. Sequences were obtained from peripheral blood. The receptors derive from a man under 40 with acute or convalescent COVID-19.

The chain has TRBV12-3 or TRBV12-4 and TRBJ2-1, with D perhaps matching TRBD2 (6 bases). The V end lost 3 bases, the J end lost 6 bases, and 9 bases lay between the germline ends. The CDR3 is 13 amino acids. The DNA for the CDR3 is TGTGCCAGCAGTTTTAGGAGGGGCAATGAGCAGTTCTTC. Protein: CASSFRRGNEQFF.

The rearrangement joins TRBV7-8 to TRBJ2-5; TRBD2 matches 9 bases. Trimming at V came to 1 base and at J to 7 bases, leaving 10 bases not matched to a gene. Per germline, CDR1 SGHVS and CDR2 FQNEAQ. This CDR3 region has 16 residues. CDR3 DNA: TGTGCCAGCAGCTTAGACTGGCTAGCGGGGTCCGGGACCCAGTACTTC. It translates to CASSLDWLAGSGTQYF.

This CDR3 is CASSLGGTPPGKLFF. CDR3 bases: TGCGCCAGCAGCCTCGGTGGCACCCCGCCGGGAAAACTGTTTTTT. The rearrangement uses TRBV4-1 and TRBJ1-4; D remains unclear. Trimming took off 4 bases at V and 10 bases at J, with 19 bases between the two ends. The germline gives CDR1 MGHRA, CDR2 YSYEKL. The CDR3 is made up of 15 amino acids.

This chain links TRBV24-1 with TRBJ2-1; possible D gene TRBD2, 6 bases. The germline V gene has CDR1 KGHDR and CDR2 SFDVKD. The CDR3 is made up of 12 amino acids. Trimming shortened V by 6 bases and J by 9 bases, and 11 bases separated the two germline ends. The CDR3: CATSYLGLEQFF. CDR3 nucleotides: TGTGCCACCAGTTACCTGGGACTTGAGCAGTTCTTC.

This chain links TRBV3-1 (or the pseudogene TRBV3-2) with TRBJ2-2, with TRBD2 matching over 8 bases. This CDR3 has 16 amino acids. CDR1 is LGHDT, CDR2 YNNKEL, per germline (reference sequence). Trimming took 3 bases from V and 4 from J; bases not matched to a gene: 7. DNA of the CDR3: TGTGCCAGCAGCCAGGCGGGAGGAGGGGTCACCGGGGAGCTGTTTTTT. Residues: CASSQAGGGVTGELFF.

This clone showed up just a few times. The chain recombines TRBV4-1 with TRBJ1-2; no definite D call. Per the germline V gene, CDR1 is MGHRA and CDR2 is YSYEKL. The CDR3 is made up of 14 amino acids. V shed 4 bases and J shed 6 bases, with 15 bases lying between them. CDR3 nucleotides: TGCGCCAGCAGCCCTAGGACTGCCGGAGATGGCTACACCTTC. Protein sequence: CASSPRTAGDGYTF.

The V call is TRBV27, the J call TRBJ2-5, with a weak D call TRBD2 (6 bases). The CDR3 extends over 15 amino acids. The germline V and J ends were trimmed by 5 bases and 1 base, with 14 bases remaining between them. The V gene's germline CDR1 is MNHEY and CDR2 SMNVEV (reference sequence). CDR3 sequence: CASSTLRDFQETQYF. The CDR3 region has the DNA TGTGCCAGCAGTACCCTCCGGGACTTCCAAGAGACCCAGTACTTC.

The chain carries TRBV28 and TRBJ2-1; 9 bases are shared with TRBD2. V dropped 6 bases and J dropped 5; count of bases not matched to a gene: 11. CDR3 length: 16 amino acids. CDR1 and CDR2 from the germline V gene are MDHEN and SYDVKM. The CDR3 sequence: CASRTSGLAKNNEQFF. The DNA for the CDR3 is TGTGCCAGCAGAACCTCGGGACTAGCTAAAAACAATGAGCAGTTCTTC.

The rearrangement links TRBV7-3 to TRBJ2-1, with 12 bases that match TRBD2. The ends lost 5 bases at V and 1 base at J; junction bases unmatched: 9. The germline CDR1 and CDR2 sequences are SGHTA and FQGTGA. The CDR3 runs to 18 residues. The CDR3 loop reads CASSASGRAWRSYNEQFF. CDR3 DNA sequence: TGTGCCAGCAGCGCTAGCGGGAGGGCCTGGAGGTCCTACAATGAGCAGTTCTTC.

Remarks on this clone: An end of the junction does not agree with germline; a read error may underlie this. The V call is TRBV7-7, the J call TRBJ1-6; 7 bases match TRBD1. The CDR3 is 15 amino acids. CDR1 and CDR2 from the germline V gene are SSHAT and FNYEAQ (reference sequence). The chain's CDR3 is CASSFDRVENSPLHF. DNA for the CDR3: TGTGCTAGCAGCTTTGACAGGGTGGAAAATTCACCCCTCCACTTT.

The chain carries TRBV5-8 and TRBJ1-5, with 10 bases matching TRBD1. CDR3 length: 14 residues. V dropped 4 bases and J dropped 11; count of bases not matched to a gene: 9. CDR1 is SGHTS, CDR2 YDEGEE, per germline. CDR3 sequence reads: CASSMDRGSGAQHF. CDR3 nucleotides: TGTGCCAGCAGCATGGACAGGGGGAGCGGGGCCCAGCATTTT.

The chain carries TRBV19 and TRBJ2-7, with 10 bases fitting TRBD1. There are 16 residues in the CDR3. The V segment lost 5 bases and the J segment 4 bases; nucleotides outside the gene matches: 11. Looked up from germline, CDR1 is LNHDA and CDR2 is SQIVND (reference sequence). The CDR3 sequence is CASSPDRGRVDYEQYF. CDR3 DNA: TGTGCCAGTAGTCCTGACAGGGGGCGCGTTGATTACGAGCAGTACTTC. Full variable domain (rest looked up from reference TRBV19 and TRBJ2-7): DGGITQSPKYLFRKEGQNVTLSCEQNLNHDAMYWYRQDPGQGLRLIYYSQIVNDFQKGDIAEGYSVSREKKESFPLTVTSAQKNPTAFYLCASSPDRGRVDYEQYFGPGTRLTVT.

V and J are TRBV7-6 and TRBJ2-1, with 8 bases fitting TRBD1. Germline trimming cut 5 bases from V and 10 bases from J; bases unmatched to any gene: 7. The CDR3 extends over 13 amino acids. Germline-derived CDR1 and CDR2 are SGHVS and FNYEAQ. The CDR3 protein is CASSRTGIREQFF. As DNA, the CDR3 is TGTGCCAGCAGCCGGACAGGGATACGGGAGCAGTTCTTC.

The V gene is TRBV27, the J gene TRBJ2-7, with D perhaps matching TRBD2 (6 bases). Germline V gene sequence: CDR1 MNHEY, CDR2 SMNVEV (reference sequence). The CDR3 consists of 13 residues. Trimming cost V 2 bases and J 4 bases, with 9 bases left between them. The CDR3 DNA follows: TGTGCCAGCAGTTTAGGGGGGAGGTACGAGCAGTACTTC. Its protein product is CASSLGGRYEQYF.